The 11 T cell receptor beta chains below come from one sample, sequenced in a study of T cell responses to AZD1222 COVID-19 vaccine. Clones were sequenced by immunoSEQ multiplex PCR, and TCRdb holds only the in-frame ones, with some missing. The profile shows 95,000 to 150,000 clones, around 87% of them singletons. Sequences were derived from peripheral blood, sampled on day 0 of AZD1222 vaccination. These receptors originate from an adult in good health.

The chain uses TRBV5-1 and TRBJ1-2, with D unclear. CDR1 is SGHRS, CDR2 YFSETQ, per germline. V was trimmed by 0 bases and J by 0 bases, leaving 6 bases between them. The CDR3 has 14 residues. The CDR3 here is CASSLDLSNYGYTF. The CDR3 DNA follows: TGCGCCAGCAGCTTGGATCTATCTAACTATGGCTACACCTTC.

This chain uses TRBV12-5 with TRBJ1-1, with D possibly TRBD1 on 5 matching bases. The CDR3 is made up of 13 amino acids. Germline assignment: CDR1 LGHNT and CDR2 FRNRAP. V was pared by 6 bases and J by 5 bases, with 13 bases between. CDR3 loop: CASGGTWGTEAFF. Here the CDR3 DNA reads TGTGCTAGTGGGGGTACATGGGGGACTGAAGCTTTCTTT.

The sample holds a few counts of this clone. This chain connects TRBV5-5 to TRBJ1-5; TRBD1 matches at 7 bases. The CDR3 has 15 residues. Germline CDR1 and CDR2: SGHKS and YYEKEE (reference sequence). After removal of 4 bases from V and 6 bases from J, the junction contained 10 bases not matched to a gene. Here the CDR3 reads CASSLERQGSQPQHF. In nucleotides, the CDR3 is TGTGCCAGCAGCCTGGAACGACAGGGAAGTCAGCCCCAGCATTTT. Variable domain in full (rest from reference TRBV5-5 and TRBJ1-5): DAGVTQSPTHLIKTRGQQVTLRCSPISGHKSVSWYQQVLGQGPQFIFQYYEKEERGRGNFPDRFSARQFPNYSSELNVNALLLGDSALYLCASSLERQGSQPQHFGDGTRLSIL.

This clone showed up just once. This sequence joins TRBV7-6 and TRBJ1-4, with 8 bases lining up with TRBD1. The J segment lost 7 bases and the V segment lost 6 bases, leaving 13 bases of the junction unmatched. Germline V CDR1 and CDR2: SGHVS, FNYEAQ. The CDR3 spans 16 residues. The CDR3 DNA reads TGTGCCAGCAGGCCGGGCGCCGGGACAGGATTTGAAAAACTGTTTTTT. Protein sequence: CASRPGAGTGFEKLFF.

This clone was detected only a few times. The V and J genes are TRBV7-9 and TRBJ2-2, with D unclear. V lost 1 base and J 0 bases, leaving 6 bases between the germline ends. The CDR3 is made up of 15 amino acids. The germline V gene encodes CDR1 SEHNR and CDR2 FQNEAQ (reference sequence). The CDR3 is CASSLVSPNTGELFF. CDR3 nucleotides: TGTGCCAGCAGCTTAGTCAGTCCGAACACCGGGGAGCTGTTTTTT.

The chain carries TRBV14 and TRBJ2-7; 7 nucleotides match TRBD2. V was clipped by 1 base and J by 7 bases; unmatched bases: 4. Germline lookup yields CDR1 SGHDN and CDR2 FVKESK. CDR3 length equals 13 residues. The chain's CDR3 is CASSQAGGREQYF. The CDR3 DNA sequence: TGTGCCAGCAGCCAAGCCGGGGGGAGGGAGCAGTACTTC.

J is TRBJ1-2 and V is TRBV18, with D possibly being TRBD1 (5 bases). This CDR3 contains 15 residues. Per germline, CDR1 KGHSH and CDR2 LQKENI. V was shortened by 3 bases and J by 7 bases, with 18 bases between the two germline ends. For the CDR3, the DNA is TGTGCCAGCTCACCTGGGGGTCGATCCTCGGGTGGCTACACCTTC. Translation gives CASSPGGRSSGGYTF. Filled out from reference TRBV18 and TRBJ1-2, the complete variable domain reads NAGVMQNPRHLVRRRGQEARLRCSPMKGHSHVYWYRQLPEEGLKFMVYLQKENIIDESGMPKERFSAEFPKEGPSILRIQQVVRGDSAAYFCASSPGGRSSGGYTFGSGTRLTVV.

Written as DNA, the CDR3 is TGTGCCAGCAGCTACCTGGGGGGCTATGGCTACACCTTC. Translating it yields CASSYLGGYGYTF. The gene calls are TRBV28 and TRBJ1-2; possible D gene TRBD1, 5 bases. The CDR3 length is 13 residues. V lost 6 bases to trimming and J lost 4 bases, with 12 bases between them. Germline CDR1 reads MDHEN; CDR2 reads SYDVKM.

The genes are TRBV30 and TRBJ1-2; D may be TRBD1 (6 bases). Germline assignment: CDR1 GTSNPN and CDR2 SVGIG (reference sequence). V was clipped by 2 bases and J by 0 bases, with 7 bases between them. The CDR3 covers 13 residues. The CDR3 loop is CAWSWTANYGYTF. The DNA for the CDR3 is TGTGCCTGGAGTTGGACAGCTAACTATGGCTACACCTTC.

This chain links TRBV19 with TRBJ2-2; D tentatively reads TRBD1 or TRBD2 (5 bases each). With 3 bases removed from V and 4 bases from J, the gap between germline ends came to 12 bases. CDR3 length: 15 residues. In germline, CDR1 is LNHDA, CDR2 SQIVND (reference sequence). CDR3 DNA sequence: TGTGCCAGTAGTATGAGGGGCCGAGGCACCGGGGAGCTGTTTTTT. It specifies CASSMRGRGTGELFF. Full variable domain (missing parts from reference TRBV19 and TRBJ2-2): DGGITQSPKYLFRKEGQNVTLSCEQNLNHDAMYWYRQDPGQGLRLIYYSQIVNDFQKGDIAEGYSVSREKKESFPLTVTSAQKNPTAFYLCASSMRGRGTGELFFGEGSRLTVL.

This clone has only one observation. V is TRBV5-4 and J is TRBJ1-6; 8 positions match TRBD1. V trimming: 2 bases; J trimming: 10 bases; junction bases outside the gene matches: 8. Germline CDR1 reads SGHNT; CDR2 reads YYREEE (reference sequence). CDR3 size: 15 residues. The CDR3 DNA reads as TGTGCCAGCAGCTTCCGGGACAGGCAATTCTCACCCCTCCACTTT. Its protein is CASSFRDRQFSPLHF.